This T cell receptor (beta chain) came from a study of blood T cell repertoires in COVID-19. Across the study: COVID-19 samples, acute and convalescent, were from the United States, Italy and Spain.

In the original analysis: Estimation of nucleated cell counts was performed using reference gene primer amplification. Sequencing was performed with immunoSEQ multiplex PCR; in TCRdb, only in-frame clones are kept and a portion is missing. V, J and clone size derive from that table, while D and trimming were established from the DNA sequence. The sample lists over 250,000 clones; 85% to 90% were seen once. Categorization into cohorts depended on clinical history that participants reported. Cohort 3 donors were reported recovered after two negative PCRs, clearance, or symptom resolution. This TCR came from a woman aged 60 to 75 who had recovered from COVID-19. Sequenced input: PBMCs or T cells enriched from blood (not recorded which).

The CDR3 region has the DNA TGTGCCAGCAGCTACCCGGGACAGGGGCTCTATGGCTACACCTTC. Protein sequence: CASSYPGQGLYGYTF. This chain uses TRBV3-1 (or the pseudogene TRBV3-2) with TRBJ1-2; 10 bases match TRBD1. Trimming at V came to 5 bases and at J to 4 bases, leaving 7 bases not matched to a gene. This CDR3 contains 15 residues. Germline-derived CDR1 and CDR2 are LGHDT and YNNKEL (reference sequence).